This TCR beta chain was sequenced in a study of CXCR3-negative and CXCR3-positive naive CD8 T cells. Study information: There were around 140 million TRB reads altogether, and each library had about 1.5 +/- 0.3 million of them.

On this clonotype: The target antigen is unknown.

Study-wide results and limits: Naive CXCR3-positive and CXCR3-negative cells shared TRBV-TRBJ usage; memory cells diverged. Researchers report that CXCR3-positive naive cells carry more hydrophobic TRB CDR3s than CXCR3-negative naive cells.

UMI-tagged TRB cDNA libraries were built via 5' RACE. Each CDR3 protein gets one entry in TCRdb, which reprocessed the 5' RACE reads and gives no DNA. Recorded here are under 75,000 distinct CDR3 sequences; the top ten clones represent around 0.7%. Per germline, CDR1 SEHNR and CDR2 FQNEAQ (reference sequence). CDR3 length: 19 amino acids. The TCR originated in a human donor in good health. Some clones in this sample may be carry-over from other donors' samples. The gene calls are TRBV7-9 and TRBJ2-7; lacking DNA, the TRBD1 call made by TCRdb goes unchecked. Sample: naive CXCR3+ CD8+ T cells from blood. The subset denotes: CD45RO-CCR7+CD27+CD95- naive CD8+ T cells expressing CXCR3 (TNR3+). CDR3 region: CASSPPIGGQGIFFYEQYF. The full variable domain, its missing parts supplied by reference TRBV7-9 and TRBJ2-7, is DTGVSQNPRHKITKRGQNVTFRCDPISEHNRLYWYRQTLGQGPEFLTYFQNEAQLEKSRLLSDRFSAERPKGSFSTLEIQRTEQGDSAMYLCASSPPIGGQGIFFYEQYFGPGTRLTVT.